This TCR beta chain comes out of a study of T cell responses to AZD1222 COVID-19 vaccine. On this clone itself: Its antigen is undetermined.

The CDR3 covers 15 residues. V lost 5 bases and J lost 1, with 12 bases in between. Assay used: immunoSEQ multiplex PCR; TCRdb lists only in-frame clones, some missing. The sample holds roughly 140,000 clones, more than 70% seen once. Study-level points and caveats: Repertoire samples came only from after the peak T cell response.

The sequence was collected from an adult who received the AZD1222 COVID-19 vaccine. The genes are TRBV5-3 and TRBJ1-4; D might be TRBD1 (5 bases). TRBV5-3 is reported as an ORF; its role is uncertain. Specimen: peripheral blood, collected 28 days after the second AZD1222 dose. The CDR3 DNA follows: TGTGCCAGAAGAGGCGGGGCCGGAACTAATGAAAAACTGTTTTTT. Its protein is CARRGGAGTNEKLFF.